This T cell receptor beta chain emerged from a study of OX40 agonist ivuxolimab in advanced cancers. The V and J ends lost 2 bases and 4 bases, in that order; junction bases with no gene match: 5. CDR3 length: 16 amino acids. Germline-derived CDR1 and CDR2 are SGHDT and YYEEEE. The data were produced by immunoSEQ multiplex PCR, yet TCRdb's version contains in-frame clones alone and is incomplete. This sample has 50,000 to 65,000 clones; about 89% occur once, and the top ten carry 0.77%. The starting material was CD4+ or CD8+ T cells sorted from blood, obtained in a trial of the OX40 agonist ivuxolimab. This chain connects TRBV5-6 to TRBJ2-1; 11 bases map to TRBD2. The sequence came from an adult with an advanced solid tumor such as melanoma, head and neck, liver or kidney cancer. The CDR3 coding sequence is TGTGCCAGCAGCTTCTGGTCTAGCGGGAGGTACAATGAGCAGTTCTTC. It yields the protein CASSFWSSGRYNEQFF.